This T cell receptor beta chain was sequenced for a study of OX40 agonist ivuxolimab in advanced cancers. Study in general: Ivuxolimab, an antibody acting as an agonist of OX40 (CD134), was used to treat patients.

The V and J ends lost 4 bases and 2 bases, in that order; junction bases with no gene match: 8. The CDR3 is 16 amino acids. The germline V gene has CDR1 WSHSY and CDR2 SAAADI. This table comes from immunoSEQ multiplex PCR, and its TCRdb copy is limited to in-frame clones, with some not included. The data contain 150,000 to 190,000 clones, 94% of them seen just once; the ten biggest clones take up around 0.31%. Note on this clone: Its antigen is undetermined.

Whole-study results and caveats: On average, CD8+ T cells showed a greater number of expanded clones than CD4+. At 0.1 to 3.0 mg/kg, clonal expansion of CD4+ and CD8+ blood T cells had occurred by week 6. No determination was made of the antigen specificity of the expanded peripheral T cells.

The sequence derives from an adult with an advanced solid tumor such as melanoma, head and neck, liver or kidney cancer. The gene calls are TRBV10-2 and TRBJ2-7; 10 positions match TRBD2. The sample here was CD4+ or CD8+ T cells sorted from blood, taken in a trial of the OX40 agonist ivuxolimab. CDR3 DNA: TGCGCCAGCAGTGCCCTAGCGGGGGCCTTAACCTACGAGCAGTACTTC. This encodes CASSALAGALTYEQYF.